The 27 T cell receptor beta chains in this list originate from one sample, sequenced in a study of T cell repertoires in aging, cancer and after chemotherapy. A mixed TRB-A/B primer pool amplified rearranged TRB by multiplex touch-down PCR. From the multiplex PCR reads, TCRdb called clonotypes with MiXCR, one entry per CDR3 protein. The sample holds thousands of distinct CDR3 sequences, roughly 27% seen once. TCR beta rearrangements were amplified from peripheral blood genomic DNA. The sequencing sample was made of blood. The receptors here all came from a human donor in good health.

The rearrangement uses TRBV5-4 and TRBJ1-2; tentatively, D is TRBD1 (5 bases). V was clipped by 1 base and J by 4 bases, with 8 bases between them. CDR3 length equals 13 residues. Germline CDR1 reads SGHNT; CDR2 reads YYREEE (reference sequence). CDR3 amino acids: CASSLRGPYGYTF. The DNA of the CDR3 is TGTGCCAGCAGCTTGAGGGGTCCCTATGGCTACACCTTC.

This sequence joins TRBV5-4 and TRBJ2-7; 10 nucleotides agree with TRBD1. V lost 0 bases to trimming and J lost 5 bases; unmatched junction nucleotides: 5. The CDR3 is 15 residues long. Germline CDR1 SGHNT, CDR2 YYREEE (reference sequence). CDR3 nucleotide sequence: TGTGCCAGCAGCTTGGGGCGACAGGGGGCGGACGAGCAGTACTTC. This translates into CASSLGRQGADEQYF.

This clonotype was counted only a few times. The gene calls are TRBV20-1 and TRBJ2-1; 10 positions match TRBD1. The CDR3 contains 20 residues. Germline trimming cut 0 bases from V and 2 bases from J; bases unmatched to any gene: 16. CDR1 is DFQATT, CDR2 SNEGSKA, per germline (reference sequence). CDR3 in amino acids: CSARDAGIPRQGAPYNEQFF. Here the CDR3 DNA reads TGCAGTGCTAGAGATGCCGGTATACCTAGACAGGGGGCACCCTACAATGAGCAGTTCTTC.

With respect to this clonotype: A much larger clone is a single base away; this may be a read error. The chain is built from TRBV19 and TRBJ2-5; D gene unclear. The germline CDR1 and CDR2 sequences are LNHDA and SQIVND (reference sequence). This CDR3 comprises 15 residues. V lost 0 bases and J lost 5, with 13 bases in between. The CDR3 DNA is TGTGCCAGTAGTATAGATCGAACGCCCAGTGAGACCCAGTACTTC. This translates into CASSIDRTPSETQYF.

A remark on this clonotype: Given a much more abundant clone one base away, this may be a read error. CDR3 sequence reads: CASSLAELAGRDEQFF. The CDR3 DNA is TGTGCCAGCAGCTTAGCCGAACTAGCGGGGAGGGATGAGCAGTTCTTC. V is TRBV11-1 and J is TRBJ2-1; 10 bases match TRBD2. The CDR3 consists of 16 residues. CDR1 and CDR2 (germline): SGHAT, FQDESV (reference sequence). The V segment lost 0 bases and the J segment 8 bases; nucleotides outside the gene matches: 7.

By share of the sample, this clonotype is medium-sized. The chain links TRBV6-5 to TRBJ1-2; weak D call: TRBD1 (6 bases). The CDR3 loop spans 13 amino acids. V was trimmed by 8 bases and J by 3 bases, leaving 13 bases between them. Germline values: CDR1 MNHEY, CDR2 SVGAGI. The CDR3 sequence: CASSPGADYGYTF. The CDR3 DNA follows: TGTGCCAGCTCCCCGGGGGCGGACTATGGCTACACCTTC.

In its sample, this clonotype is medium-sized. V gene TRBV19 combines with J gene TRBJ2-7; 11 bases are shared with TRBD1. The CDR3 is made up of 14 amino acids. The germline V gene encodes CDR1 LNHDA and CDR2 SQIVND (reference sequence). V gave up 10 bases and J gave up 2 bases; unmatched junction bases: 7. This CDR3 reads CATDTGQGAYEQYF. The CDR3 region has the DNA TGTGCCACCGATACGGGACAGGGGGCCTACGAGCAGTACTTC.

The gene calls are TRBV30 and TRBJ2-5; 7 bases are shared with TRBD1. The V segment lost 1 base and the J segment 4 bases; nucleotides outside the gene matches: 6. Germline CDR1 GTSNPN, CDR2 SVGIG (reference sequence). CDR3 length equals 14 residues. CDR3 bases: TGTGCCTGGAGTGGACAGGGATTGGGAGAGACCCAGTACTTC. Residues: CAWSGQGLGETQYF.

This clonotype is categorized as medium-sized. This chain joins TRBV29-1 and TRBJ2-5; 8 positions match TRBD2. The CDR3 consists of 15 residues. V gave up 1 base and J gave up 2 bases; unmatched junction bases: 6. Germline V lookup: CDR1 SQVTM, CDR2 ANQGSEA. The CDR3 DNA is TGCAGCGTTGAAGGAATAGCGGGGATACAAGAGACCCAGTACTTC. It is translated as CSVEGIAGIQETQYF.

The chain recombines TRBV18 with TRBJ1-1; D possibly corresponds to TRBD1 (6 bases). Germline lookup yields CDR1 KGHSH and CDR2 LQKENI. This CDR3 contains 14 residues. Deletions cut 6 bases from V and 5 bases from J, with 16 bases between. CDR3 nucleotide sequence: TGTGCCAGCTCCTATTCTTCTACAGGGACTGAAGCTTTCTTT. It encodes CASSYSSTGTEAFF.

Concerning this clonotype itself: A single base separates this from a much larger clone, so it may be a read error. The chain is built from TRBV6-1 and TRBJ1-6; D not resolved. Germline V gene sequence: CDR1 MNHNS, CDR2 SASEGT. Deletions cut 0 bases from V and 10 bases from J, with 16 bases between. The CDR3 spans 16 residues. Here the CDR3 DNA reads TGTGCCAGCAGTGAAGCCTTATACGGATCCCTCTCACCCCTCCACTTT. Its translation: CASSEALYGSLSPLHF.

This chain connects TRBV30 to TRBJ1-4; possibly TRBD1 for D (6 bases). This CDR3 region has 14 residues. Germline V CDR1 and CDR2: GTSNPN, SVGIG (reference sequence). V was pared by 5 bases and J by 4 bases, with 14 bases between. The CDR3 DNA follows: TGTGCCTGGGACCTTGGACAGATTAATGAAAAACTGTTTTTT. Protein sequence: CAWDLGQINEKLFF.

The DNA of the CDR3 is TGTGCCAGCGCCAGCGCTAGCGGGGGATCTAGCACAGATACGCAGTATTTT. Protein: CASASASGGSSTDTQYF. This chain links TRBV5-4 with TRBJ2-3; 10 bases match TRBD2. Trimming cost V 7 bases and J 0 bases; bases outside gene matches: 11. The CDR3 length is 17 residues. Germline loops: CDR1 SGHNT, CDR2 YYREEE (reference sequence).

A few counts support this clonotype. This sequence joins TRBV12-3 or TRBV12-4 and TRBJ1-6; D not resolved. The CDR3 length is 15 residues. The V end was cut by 7 bases, the J end by 0 bases, with 10 bases between. The DNA of the CDR3 is TGTGCCAGCACTAGAGAAAGCTCCTATAATTCACCCCTCCACTTT. Residues: CASTRESSYNSPLHF.

This clonotype was observed a handful of times. The chain recombines TRBV12-3 or TRBV12-4 with TRBJ2-1; no clear D. This CDR3 has 12 amino acids. V was shortened by 7 bases and J by 7 bases, with 11 bases between the two germline ends. Here the CDR3 DNA reads TGTGCCAGCACCTTACATCTTAATGAGCAGTTCTTC. Its translation: CASTLHLNEQFF.

The CDR3 here is CASSLAVGQGAHEQYF. DNA for the CDR3: TGTGCCAGCAGCTTAGCTGTGGGACAGGGGGCCCACGAGCAGTACTTC. The gene calls are TRBV11-2 and TRBJ2-7; 12 bases are shared with TRBD1. With 1 base clipped from V and 5 bases from J, the junction kept 6 bases outside the gene matches. Germline V CDR1 and CDR2: SGHAT, FQNNGV. CDR3 length equals 16 residues.

The chain is built from TRBV29-1 and TRBJ2-2, with D perhaps matching TRBD2 (5 bases). This CDR3 has 13 amino acids. The germline V gene has CDR1 SQVTM and CDR2 ANQGSEA. Trimming left V 4 bases short and J 2 bases short, with 8 bases between. The CDR3 region is CSVGPGNTGELFF. DNA of the CDR3: TGCAGCGTTGGACCGGGAAACACCGGGGAGCTGTTTTTT.

The chain has TRBV6-1 and TRBJ2-5; no clear D gene. CDR3 length: 13 residues. V was trimmed by 0 bases and J by 5 bases, leaving 7 bases between them. Germline V lookup: CDR1 MNHNS, CDR2 SASEGT. In DNA form, the CDR3 reads TGTGCCAGCAGTGAAGCTTGGTGGGAGACCCAGTACTTC. Its translation is CASSEAWWETQYF.

By share, this clonotype counts as medium-sized (0.01 to 0.1%). The genes are TRBV15 and TRBJ2-1, with TRBD2 matching 10 bases. V was clipped by 5 bases and J by 4 bases; unmatched bases: 8. The CDR3 has 16 residues. Per germline, CDR1 LNHNV and CDR2 YYDKDF (reference sequence). CDR3 region: CATSDAGLAAYNEQFF. As DNA, the CDR3 is TGTGCCACCAGCGATGCCGGACTAGCGGCGTACAATGAGCAGTTCTTC.

The chain recombines TRBV6-5 with TRBJ1-2, with D tentatively TRBD1 (6 bases). Trimming took 6 bases from V and 12 from J, leaving 29 bases between them. Germline V gene data show CDR1 as MNHEY and CDR2 as SVGAGI. The CDR3 totals 16 residues. The CDR3 DNA is TGTGCCAGCAGGCCCGAAGGGTGGGAAGGGGCGGGGGGCCACACCTTC. Translated: CASRPEGWEGAGGHTF.

The V and J genes are TRBV12-3 or TRBV12-4 and TRBJ1-2; TRBD1 aligns across 8 bases. V dropped 5 bases and J dropped 8; count of bases not matched to a gene: 13. The CDR3 runs to 15 residues. The CDR3 sequence: CASSLSDRVWGGYTF. CDR3 nucleotide sequence: TGTGCCAGCAGTCTCTCGGACAGGGTTTGGGGGGGCTACACCTTC.

This clonotype came up a few times. The chain joins TRBV5-4 to TRBJ1-1; D uncertain. Germline V gives CDR1 SGHNT, CDR2 YYREEE (reference sequence). The V end was cut by 0 bases, the J end by 2 bases, with 8 bases between. The CDR3 is 14 residues long. As DNA, the CDR3 is TGTGCCAGCAGCTTGGTAGGCAGTAACACTGAAGCTTTCTTT. Its translation: CASSLVGSNTEAFF. The full variable domain, its missing parts supplied by reference TRBV5-4 and TRBJ1-1, is ETGVTQSPTHLIKTRGQQVTLRCSSQSGHNTVSWYQQALGQGPQFIFQYYREEENGRGNFPPRFSGLQFPNYSSELNVNALELDDSALYLCASSLVGSNTEAFFGQGTRLTVV.

Here the CDR3 reads CASSYIGRGGLDTQYF. The CDR3 DNA follows: TGTGCCAGCAGTTACATCGGCAGGGGGGGTTTAGATACGCAGTATTTT. The chain recombines TRBV12-3 or TRBV12-4 with TRBJ2-3; D possibly uses TRBD1 or TRBD2 (7 bases each). CDR3 length: 16 amino acids. Trimming left V 4 bases short and J 5 bases short, with 19 bases between.

By sample fraction, this clonotype is medium-sized. The rearrangement joins TRBV30 to TRBJ1-2; TRBD1 matches 7 bases. After removal of 3 bases from V and 8 bases from J, the junction contained 12 bases not matched to a gene. The CDR3 loop spans 14 amino acids. Germline V gene sequence: CDR1 GTSNPN, CDR2 SVGIG (reference sequence). The CDR3 region has the DNA TGTGCCTGGAGGGACGTACTGACAGGGAGAGGCTACACCTTC. Translation: CAWRDVLTGRGYTF.

V and J are TRBV29-1 and TRBJ2-3, with 7 nucleotides matching TRBD2. The V and J ends lost 6 bases and 4 bases, in that order; junction bases with no gene match: 7. The germline CDR1 and CDR2 sequences are SQVTM and ANQGSEA. The CDR3 spans 13 residues. The CDR3 loop is CSVRAGFADTQYF. DNA of the CDR3: TGCAGCGTGCGAGCGGGGTTTGCAGATACGCAGTATTTT.

This clonotype occurred a few times. V is TRBV19 and J is TRBJ1-5; possibly TRBD1 for D (5 bases). This CDR3 has 14 amino acids. Germline CDR1 is LNHDA and CDR2 is SQIVND (reference sequence). Trimming took off 6 bases at V and 2 bases at J, with 11 bases between the two ends. In DNA, the CDR3 is TGTGCCAGTAGCTGGGGGAAGGGCAATCAGCCCCAGCATTTT. This encodes CASSWGKGNQPQHF.

This clonotype showed up just a few times. The chain joins TRBV18 to TRBJ2-7; possibly TRBD1 for D (6 bases). This CDR3 is built from 15 residues. Germline V gene data show CDR1 as KGHSH and CDR2 as LQKENI. V was clipped by 0 bases and J by 0 bases, with 9 bases between them. CDR3: CASSPPGTLSYEQYF. CDR3 nucleotides: TGTGCCAGCTCACCACCCGGGACACTCTCCTACGAGCAGTACTTC.